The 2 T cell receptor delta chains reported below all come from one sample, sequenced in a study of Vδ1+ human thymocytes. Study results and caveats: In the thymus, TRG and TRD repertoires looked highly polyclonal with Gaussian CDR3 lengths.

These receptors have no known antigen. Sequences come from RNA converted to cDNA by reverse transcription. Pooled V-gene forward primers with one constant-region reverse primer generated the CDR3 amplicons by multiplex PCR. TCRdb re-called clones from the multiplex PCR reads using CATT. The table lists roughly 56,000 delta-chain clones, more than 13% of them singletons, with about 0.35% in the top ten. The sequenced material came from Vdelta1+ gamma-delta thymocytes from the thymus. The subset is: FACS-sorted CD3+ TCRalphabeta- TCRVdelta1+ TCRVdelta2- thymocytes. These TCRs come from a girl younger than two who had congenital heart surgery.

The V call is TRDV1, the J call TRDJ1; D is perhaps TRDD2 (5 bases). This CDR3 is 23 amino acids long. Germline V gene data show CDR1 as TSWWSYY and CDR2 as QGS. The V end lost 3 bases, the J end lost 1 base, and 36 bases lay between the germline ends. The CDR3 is CALGDPPEPLRPYGLLSTDKLIF. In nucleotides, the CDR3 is TGTGCTCTTGGGGATCCCCCCGAACCACTAAGGCCCTACGGGTTACTGAGCACCGATAAACTCATCTTT.

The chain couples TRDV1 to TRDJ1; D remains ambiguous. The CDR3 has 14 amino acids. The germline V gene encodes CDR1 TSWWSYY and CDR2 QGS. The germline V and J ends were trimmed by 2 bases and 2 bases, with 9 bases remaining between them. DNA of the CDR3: TGTGCTCTTGGGGAATGTCCCCAGACCGATAAACTCATCTTT. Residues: CALGECPQTDKLIF.